This entry lists 6 T cell receptor beta chains sequenced from one sample in a study of early T cells in non-severe SARS-CoV-2 infection. In TCRdb, the 5' RACE reads were re-called with MiXCR into one record per CDR3 protein. The sample records about 29,000 distinct CDR3 sequences, around 4.6% being singletons. The sample taken for sequencing was whole blood. The receptors shown here come from an adult who was a healthcare worker with PCR-confirmed SARS-CoV-2 infection or an uninfected control (not recorded which).

This clonotype showed up many times. This CDR3 is CASSDGWQVSNQPQHF. CDR3 DNA: TGTGCCAGCAGTGATGGGTGGCAGGTTAGCAATCAGCCCCAGCATTTT. The chain joins TRBV2 to TRBJ1-5; D remains ambiguous. The V and J ends lost 3 bases and 0 bases respectively, with 12 bases between them. Per the germline V gene, CDR1 is SNHLY and CDR2 is FYNNEI. CDR3 size: 16 residues.

The chain couples TRBV16 to TRBJ2-7; D gene unclear. The CDR3 runs to 14 residues. The V gene's germline CDR1 is KGHSY and CDR2 FQNENV. V was trimmed by 1 base and J by 3 bases, leaving 10 bases between them. The CDR3 reads CASSQFRSYYEQYF. The CDR3 bases are TGTGCCAGCAGCCAATTTAGGTCCTACTACGAGCAGTACTTC.

At least ten counts were recorded for this clonotype. V and J are TRBV9 and TRBJ1-6, with 8 bases that match TRBD1. From germline, CDR1 is SGDLS and CDR2 YYNGEE. The CDR3 loop spans 15 amino acids. The V and J ends lost 3 bases and 5 bases, in that order; junction bases with no gene match: 4. The CDR3 here is CASSAGGLNNSPLHF. In nucleotides, the CDR3 is TGTGCCAGCAGCGCAGGGGGCCTAAATAATTCACCCCTCCACTTT. Supplemented by reference TRBV9 and TRBJ1-6, the full variable domain reads DSGVTQTPKHLITATGQRVTLRCSPRSGDLSVYWYQQSLDQGLQFLIQYYNGEERAKGNILERFSAQQFPDLHSELNLSSLELGDSALYFCASSAGGLNNSPLHFGNGTRLTVT.

Ten or more counts support this clonotype. The chain uses TRBV6-2 or TRBV6-3 and TRBJ1-5; tentative D call: TRBD1 (5 bases). Germline V gives CDR1 MNHEY, CDR2 SVGEGT. This CDR3 spans 13 amino acids. The germline V and J ends were trimmed by 2 bases and 7 bases, with 9 bases remaining between them. The CDR3 nucleotides are TGTGCCAGCAGTTACGGGCAGGGCCAGCCCCAGCATTTT. It is translated as CASSYGQGQPQHF.

This clonotype was recorded many times. V gene TRBV20-1 combines with J gene TRBJ2-3, with 8 bases fitting TRBD1. V lost 6 bases to trimming and J lost 5 bases; unmatched junction nucleotides: 7. This CDR3 comprises 13 residues. Germline V gene lookup returns CDR1 DFQATT and CDR2 SNEGSKA (reference sequence). As DNA, the CDR3 is TGCAGTGCCCCCTGGACAGGGCAAGATACGCAGTATTTT. Its protein product is CSAPWTGQDTQYF.

The chain carries TRBV19 and TRBJ2-7; a weak D match, TRBD1 (5 bases). V dropped 4 bases and J dropped 5 bases, with 9 bases sitting between them. The CDR3 has 12 residues. The germline CDR1 and CDR2 sequences are LNHDA and SQIVND (reference sequence). The CDR3 DNA sequence: TGTGCCAGTAGTAACCCAGGGAACGAGCAGTACTTC. Protein sequence: CASSNPGNEQYF. The whole variable domain, filled in from reference TRBV19 and TRBJ2-7, reads DGGITQSPKYLFRKEGQNVTLSCEQNLNHDAMYWYRQDPGQGLRLIYYSQIVNDFQKGDIAEGYSVSREKKESFPLTVTSAQKNPTAFYLCASSNPGNEQYFGPGTRLTVT.